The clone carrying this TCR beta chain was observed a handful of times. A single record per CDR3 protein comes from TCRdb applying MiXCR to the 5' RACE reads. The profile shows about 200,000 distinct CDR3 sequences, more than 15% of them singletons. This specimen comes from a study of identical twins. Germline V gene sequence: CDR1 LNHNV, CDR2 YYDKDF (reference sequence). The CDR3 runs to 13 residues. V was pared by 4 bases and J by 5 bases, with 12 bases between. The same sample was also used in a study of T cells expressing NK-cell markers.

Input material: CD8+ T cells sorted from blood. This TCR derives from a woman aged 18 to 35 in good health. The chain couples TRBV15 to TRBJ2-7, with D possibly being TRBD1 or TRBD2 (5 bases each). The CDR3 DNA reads TGTGCCACCAGCATCGGGACGGCGGACGAGCAGTACTTC. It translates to CATSIGTADEQYF.